These T cell receptor beta chains were read from a single sample in a study of blood T cell repertoires in COVID-19. Using immunoSEQ multiplex PCR, the repertoire was profiled, and TCRdb retains in-frame clones only, with some absent. The profile covers more than 85,000 clones, with roughly four fifths appearing a single time and about 24% taken by the ten largest. The sequenced material came from peripheral blood. All receptors derive from a human donor in a cohort sampled during active COVID-19. Both conserved end residues are part of each CDR3. A D gene is named only where the DNA matches it firmly. Part of the rows lack a size; the others show once, few, many or a class for expanded clones.

TRBD2	TRBV5-1	NA	TRBJ2-7	CASSLISGASHEQYF	TGCGCCAGCAGCTTAATAAGCGGGGCCTCCCACGAGCAGTACTTC
NA	TRBV23-1	NA	TRBJ2-7	CASSPGGKKLASYEQYF	TGCGCCAGCAGCCCCGGGGGAAAGAAGCTTGCTTCCTACGAGCAGTACTTC
NA	TRBV18	NA	TRBJ1-3	CASSPAGNTIYF	TGTGCCAGCTCACCGGCGGGCAACACCATATATTTT
NA	TRBV7-3	NA	TRBJ2-7	CASSLGGSGEQYF	TGTGCCAGCAGCTTAGGGGGCTCCGGCGAGCAGTACTTC
TRBD2	TRBV9	NA	TRBJ2-3	CASSPGLAGGMKDTQYF	TGTGCCAGCAGCCCGGGACTAGCGGGGGGGATGAAAGATACGCAGTATTTT
NA	TRBV19	NA	TRBJ2-5	CASSMDSVRPQYF	TGTGCCAGTAGTATGGACAGCGTTAGGCCCCAGTACTTC
TRBD2	TRBV7-9	NA	TRBJ2-5	CASSLDRLAGIQETQYF	TGTGCCAGCAGCTTAGACCGACTAGCGGGTATCCAAGAGACCCAGTACTTC
TRBD2	TRBV7-6	NA	TRBJ2-1	CASSLGLAGVTEQFF	TGTGCCAGCAGCTTGGGACTAGCGGGGGTTACTGAGCAGTTCTTC
TRBD2	TRBV5-6	once	TRBJ2-1	CASSLPGSPGLALDEQFF	TGTGCCAGCAGCTTGCCAGGGTCTCCGGGACTAGCGCTGGATGAGCAGTTCTTC
TRBD2	TRBV6-2/TRBV6-3	NA	TRBJ2-2	CASTPRLAGGLGELFF	TGTGCCAGCACCCCCCGGCTAGCGGGAGGTCTCGGGGAGCTGTTTTTT
TRBD2	TRBV19	NA	TRBJ2-5	CASSTSGRAQETQYF	TGTGCCAGTAGCACTAGCGGGAGGGCACAAGAGACCCAGTACTTC
TRBD1	TRBV5-8	once	TRBJ2-6	CASSRTGAGANVLTF	TGTGCCAGCAGCCGGACAGGGGCAGGGGCCAACGTCCTGACTTTC
TRBD1	TRBV7-6	NA	TRBJ2-1	CASSLRPPSGTGPDNEQFF	TGTGCCAGCAGCTTAAGGCCCCCCTCCGGGACAGGGCCGGACAATGAGCAGTTCTTC
TRBD1	TRBV7-6	NA	TRBJ1-2	CASSLAGQGAGGYTF	TGTGCCAGCAGCTTAGCCGGACAGGGGGCAGGTGGCTACACCTTC
NA	TRBV12-3/TRBV12-4	few	TRBJ1-6	CASSYSISPLHF	TGTGCCAGCAGCTACAGTATTTCACCCCTCCACTTT
TRBD1	TRBV10-3	once	TRBJ1-1	CAISESIAGQMNTEAFF	TGTGCCATCAGTGAGTCGATTGCGGGACAGATGAACACTGAAGCTTTCTTT
TRBD1	TRBV28	NA	TRBJ1-1	CASSFPGQGALSEAFF	TGTGCCAGCAGTTTCCCCGGTCAGGGGGCGTTGTCTGAAGCTTTCTTT
TRBD2	TRBV5-1	NA	TRBJ2-1	CASSLDREGEEQFF	TGCGCCAGCAGCTTGGACCGGGAGGGTGAGGAGCAGTTCTTC
NA	TRBV18	NA	TRBJ1-3	CASSPSHPGSGNTIYF	TGTGCCAGCTCACCAAGCCACCCCGGCTCTGGAAACACCATATATTTT
TRBD2	TRBV13	NA	TRBJ2-7	CASSLYPGLAGGYEQYF	TGTGCCAGCAGCTTATACCCGGGACTAGCGGGAGGCTACGAGCAGTACTTC
NA	TRBV28	NA	TRBJ1-6	CAIAGRPYNSPLHF	TGTGCCATCGCGGGTCGGCCCTATAATTCACCCCTCCACTTT
TRBD2	TRBV2	NA	TRBJ2-1	CASSRDYRNEQFF	TGTGCCAGCAGCAGGGACTACAGGAATGAGCAGTTCTTC
NA	TRBV29-1	few	TRBJ2-7	CSGTGVTEQYF	TGCAGCGGGACGGGGGTGACCGAGCAGTACTTC
NA	TRBV6-4	NA	TRBJ1-1	CASSDQGTNTEAFF	TGTGCCAGCAGTGACCAGGGAACGAACACTGAAGCTTTCTTT
NA	TRBV19	NA	TRBJ1-4	CASSSQGREKLFF	TGTGCCAGTAGTTCACAGGGTCGGGAAAAACTGTTTTTT
NA	TRBV7-6	NA	TRBJ1-4	CASSLGTATNEKLFF	TGTGCCAGCAGCTTAGGGACAGCAACTAATGAAAAACTGTTTTTT
TRBD1	TRBV7-2	NA	TRBJ1-5	CASSQQTGISNQPQHF	TGTGCCAGCAGCCAACAGACAGGGATTAGCAATCAGCCCCAGCATTTT
NA	TRBV27	NA	TRBJ2-3	CASSLNYNTDTQYF	TGTGCCAGCAGTTTAAACTACAACACAGATACGCAGTATTTT
TRBD2	TRBV4-1	NA	TRBJ2-3	CASSPIGLAGYVRDTQYF	TGCGCCAGCAGCCCTATTGGACTAGCGGGGTATGTAAGAGATACGCAGTATTTT
TRBD1	TRBV18	NA	TRBJ1-4	CASSPQGQGGEKLFF	TGTGCCAGCTCACCACAGGGACAGGGGGGCGAAAAACTGTTTTTT